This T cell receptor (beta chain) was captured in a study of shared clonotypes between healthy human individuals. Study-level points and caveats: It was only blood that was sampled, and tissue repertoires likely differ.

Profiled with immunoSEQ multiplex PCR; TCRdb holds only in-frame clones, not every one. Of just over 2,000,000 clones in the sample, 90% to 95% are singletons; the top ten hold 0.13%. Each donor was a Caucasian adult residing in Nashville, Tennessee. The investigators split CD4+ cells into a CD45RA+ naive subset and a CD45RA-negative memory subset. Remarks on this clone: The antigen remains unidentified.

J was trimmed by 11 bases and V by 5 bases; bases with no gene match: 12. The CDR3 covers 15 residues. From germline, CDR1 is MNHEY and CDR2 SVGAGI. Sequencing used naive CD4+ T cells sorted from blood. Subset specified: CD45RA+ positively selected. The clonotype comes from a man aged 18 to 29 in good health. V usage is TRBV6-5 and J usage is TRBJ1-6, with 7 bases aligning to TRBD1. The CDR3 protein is CASSPLPGQAAPLHF. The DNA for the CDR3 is TGTGCCAGCAGTCCCCTCCCAGGACAGGCGGCACCCCTCCACTTT.